This T cell receptor (beta chain) was recovered during a study of shared clonotypes between healthy human individuals. Study-level information: Researchers assigned three CD4 naive, three CD4 memory, two CD8 naive and one CD8 memory plate to each donor.

Naive CD8 isolation took CD45RO-negative cells positively selected for CCR7 and excluded terminally differentiated effector memory CD45RA+ cells. Healthy adults negative for HIV, lacking recent acute infections or vaccinations, served as donors. Everyone who donated was a Caucasian adult who lived in Nashville, Tennessee. The assay was immunoSEQ multiplex PCR, and TCRdb's table has in-frame clones only and misses some. The table lists about 590,000 clones, around 95% of them singletons. Points from the study as a whole: Even with large depth, rarefaction showed that sorted-subset sequencing was incomplete.

The CDR3 totals 15 residues. V was clipped by 5 bases and J by 3 bases, with 14 bases between them. Germline V gives CDR1 LNHNV, CDR2 YYDKDF (reference sequence). In the case of this clone: The antigen remains undetermined.

This chain joins TRBV15 and TRBJ2-1; tentative D call: TRBD2 (5 bases). The TCR sequence derives from a woman between 25 and 40 years old in good health. Sequencing input: naive CD8+ T cells sorted from blood. The CDR3 is CATSVGRSGYNEQFF. The CDR3 nucleotides read TGTGCCACCAGCGTAGGACGAAGCGGCTACAATGAGCAGTTCTTC.